Detailed here is one T cell receptor (beta chain). This sample is part of a study of response to subunit inactivated influenza vaccine. One entry per CDR3 protein results from TCRdb running MiXCR on the RT-PCR reads. The data show some 150,000 distinct CDR3 sequences, about 12% seen once. The CDR3 length is 14 residues. The V end was cut by 6 bases, the J end by 7 bases, with 15 bases between. Per germline, CDR1 MNHEY and CDR2 SMNVEV (reference sequence). These data also featured in a second study, about T cells expressing NK-cell markers. According to that study: UMI-tagged 5'RACE template switching yielded the TCR beta cDNA. Among several donors, these clonotypes also ranked first in the CD3+CD56-NKG2C+ fraction.

The chain employs TRBV27 and TRBJ1-4, with D tentatively TRBD1 (6 bases). Source: CD8+ T cells sorted from PBMCs, taken about 12 days after vaccination. The sequence came from a man over 45 who received an inactivated influenza vaccine. The CDR3: CASRVAGTSEKLFF. The CDR3 DNA is TGTGCCAGCAGGGTGGCAGGGACAAGTGAAAAACTGTTTTTT.